This entry describes one T cell receptor (beta chain). CDR1 is SGHDT and CDR2 is YYEEEE in the germline V gene. The V end was cut by 0 bases, the J end by 0 bases, with 11 bases between. There are 16 residues in the CDR3. This specimen comes from a study of technical replicates of blood from a few donors. Clones were sequenced by immunoSEQ multiplex PCR, and TCRdb holds only the in-frame ones, with some missing. The sample has around 97,000 clones; approximately 96% are singletons. The sample comprised T cells isolated from PBMCs. V and J are TRBV5-6 and TRBJ2-3; maybe TRBD1 (6 bases). The sequence came from a human donor in good health. The CDR3 loop reads CASSLEVRGSTDTQYF. CDR3 nucleotide sequence: TGTGCCAGCAGCTTGGAGGTCAGGGGAAGCACAGATACGCAGTATTTT.